This T cell receptor beta chain was sequenced during a study of CXCR3-negative and CXCR3-positive naive CD8 T cells. Study details: TRB reads totalled about 135 million, about 1.5 +/- 0.3 million per library. Regarding the study as a whole: The TRBV-TRBJ usage of naive CXCR3-negative and CXCR3-positive cells was similar, but that of memory cells differed. CXCR3-positive naive cells carried more hydrophobic TRB CDR3s than CXCR3-negative ones. Because surface CD5 did not distinguish the naive subsets, TCR strength was inferred from TRB CDR3 properties.

The CDR3 sequence is 14 residues long. Germline-derived CDR1 and CDR2 are MDHEN and SYDVKM. It was by 5' RACE with UMI labels that the TRB cDNA libraries were prepared. Reanalyzing the 5' RACE reads, TCRdb keeps one entry per CDR3 protein, without DNA. The sample data list around 150,000 distinct CDR3 sequences. On this clonotype itself: Its target is not known.

Sequencing input: naive CXCR3+ CD8+ T cells from blood. Documented subset: CD45RO-CCR7+CD27+CD95- naive CD8+ T cells expressing CXCR3 (TNR3+). The sequence was collected from a human donor in good health. Some clones in this sample may be carry-over from other donors' samples. This chain uses TRBV28 with TRBJ2-7; without DNA, the TCRdb call of TRBD1 cannot be checked. Here the CDR3 reads CASSFWSRDYEQYF.